The entry below gives a single T cell receptor (beta chain) sequence along with its context. The data were taken from a study of blood T cell repertoires in COVID-19. Assay: immunoSEQ multiplex PCR; the TCRdb copy retains only in-frame clones and omits some. The sample lists over 600,000 clones; around 90% were seen once. This TCR came from a woman between 18 and 29 years old with acute or convalescent COVID-19. Sequencing input: peripheral blood.

For the CDR3, the DNA is TGCAGTGCTAGTCTCTCTGGGGCCAACGTCCTGACTTTC. Translating gives CSASLSGANVLTF. The chain has TRBV20-1 and TRBJ2-6; D not certain. The CDR3 extends over 13 amino acids. The ends were cut back, 3 bases at V and 0 bases at J, with 3 bases in the middle. Germline V gene sequence: CDR1 DFQATT, CDR2 SNEGSKA (reference sequence).